This T cell receptor beta chain was observed in a study of T-cell memory formation after mild COVID-19 (dated by TCRdb to about 2021). At the level of the whole study: Most TCR sequence clusters were specific to one of the two donors. In a couple of donors, T-cell clones that expanded and contracted after mild COVID-19 were followed by sequencing TCRalpha and TCRbeta repertoires longitudinally. Two young, previously healthy adult volunteers made up the cohort, one male and one female. Study-wide conclusions, independent of this receptor: Whether the second-wave clones peaking on day 37 were SARS-CoV-2 specific was not confirmed. The study covered only a couple of mild cases, and larger cohorts including severe cases with pre-infection samples were considered necessary. Some responding clones were detected in pre-infection memory, suggesting pre-existing cross-reactive memory T cells joined the SARS-CoV-2 response. Clones that contracted from day 15 to 85 showed balanced CD4/CD8 phenotypes, whereas a second wave of clones that expanded from day 15 to 37 leaned towards CD4+. Contracting CD4+ clones were found mainly in CM and EM memory subsets, while CD8+ clones were enriched in EMRA.

Ficoll-Paque density gradient centrifugation was used to isolate PBMCs. In this sample, this clonotype turned up many times. The clone's antigen remains unknown. Per-base qualities were not stored, and no clone one base away is much larger. Trimming at the junction amounts to 1 base on V and 1 base on J, and the germline ends lie 0 bases apart. The germline V gene encodes CDR1 SGDLS and CDR2 YYNGEE. Inclusive of the bounding cysteine and phenylalanine, the CDR3 is 13 residues long. Here the CDR3 DNA is all that survives: 39 bases in frame from base 1. For sequencing, an Illumina NovaSeq 6000 was employed. cDNA libraries for TCRalpha and TCRbeta were prepared by 5'RACE using constant-segment primers, with sample barcodes and unique molecular identifiers added. RNA was extracted from every sample with Trizol reagent. The libraries were amplified in two PCR steps, and the second step added a second sample barcode and Illumina TruSeq adapters. Libraries were sequenced on an Illumina NovaSeq with 2 x 150 bp paired-end reads. Per the authors' processing: Reads were demultiplexed and collapsed into UMI-guided consensus sequences with migec v1.2.7. Using mixcr v2.1.11, UMI consensuses were aligned to TRA and TRB V and J templates and then assembled into clonotypes. A clonotype was counted as expanded or contracted only if both edgeR and NoisET called the change significant, with noise models trained on biological replicates. For edgeR calls, the cutoffs were a false discovery rate-adjusted p below 0.01 and a log2 fold-change threshold of 1. As an exploratory analysis of dynamics, PCA with hierarchical clustering was applied to max-normalized trajectories of the 1000 most abundant clonotypes. The CD4 or CD8 phenotype of responding clones was assigned using the separately sequenced CD4+ and CD8+ repertoires. The raw public data were reprocessed by TCRdb itself: fastp quality trimming at Q25, MiXCR clonotype calling, in-frame beta chains only. Each entry is one CDR3 protein sequence, shown with its most common DNA and genes. These V and J calls are TCRdb output, not the study's own analysis. Counted in this sample were tens of thousands of distinct CDR3 sequences; more than 10% of them appeared once. 24% of the sample is in the top ten clones.

Sequenced: PBMCs or a T cell subset sorted from them (not recorded which). The TCR was taken from a man aged 18 to 30 who had mild COVID-19 (a few samples of this study predate the infection). The sample titles of this study are shuffled in the database, so cell type and time point are left out; the donor was told from shared clones. In this chain, TRBV9 is recombined with TRBJ2-6; the D gene cannot be named for sure. The nucleotide sequence reads as follows: TGTGCCAGCAGCGTATCTGGGGCCAACGTCCTGACTTTC. Translation gives CASSVSGANVLTF.